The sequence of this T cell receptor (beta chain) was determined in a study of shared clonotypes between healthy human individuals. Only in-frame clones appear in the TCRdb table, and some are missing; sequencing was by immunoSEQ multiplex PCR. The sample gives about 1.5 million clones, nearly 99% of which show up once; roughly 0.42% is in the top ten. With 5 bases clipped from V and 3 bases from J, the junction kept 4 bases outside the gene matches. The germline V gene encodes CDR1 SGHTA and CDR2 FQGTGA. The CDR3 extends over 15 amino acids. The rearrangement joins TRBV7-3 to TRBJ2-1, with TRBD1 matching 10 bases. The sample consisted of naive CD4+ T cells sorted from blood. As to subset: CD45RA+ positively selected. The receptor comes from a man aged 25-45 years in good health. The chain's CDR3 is CASSRDRGLYNEQFF. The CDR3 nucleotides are TGTGCCAGCAGCCGGGACAGGGGACTCTACAATGAGCAGTTCTTC.